Following are 14 T cell receptor beta chains from one sample sequenced in a study of T-cell reconstitution after alpha-beta-depleted transplantation in children (dated by TCRdb to the mid-2010s). The sample's treatment or condition, from its label and the paper: allogeneic hematopoietic cell transplantation with graft depleted of TCRalphabeta T cells and CD19 B cells. Library preparation was by PCR. For sequencing, an Illumina HiSeq 2500 was employed. To normalize quantification of the TCRbeta repertoire, the TCR libraries were built with molecular barcoding that relied on unique molecular identifiers. Using fastp at Q25 and MiXCR, TCRdb reprocessed the public reads and kept productive beta chains. Rows merge per CDR3 protein into single entries with the most common DNA and genes. For this sample the table gives hundreds of thousands of distinct CDR3 sequences, of which roughly 13% were detected only once. Approximately 2.1% of the sample is held by the ten biggest clonotypes.

Sequences were derived from PBMCs, mostly from graft donor cells, sampled 360 days after TCRalphabeta/CD19-depleted stem cell transplant. Every receptor here comes from a male patient younger than 18 who had a stem cell transplant for acute myeloid leukemia, so the T cells may come from the graft donor.

This clonotype was seen repeatedly, ten times or more. V gene TRBV25-1 combines with J gene TRBJ2-5, with a tentative D call TRBD1 (5 bases). Germline V gene data show CDR1 as MGHDK and CDR2 as SYGVNS. The V gene lost 3 bases and the J gene lost 5 bases, with 16 bases spanning the gap. This CDR3 has 15 residues. CDR3 coding DNA: TGTGCCAGCAGTGACACGACAGTCTTCTACGAGACCCAGTACTTC. The encoded protein is CASSDTTVFYETQYF.

This clonotype was seen repeatedly, ten times or more. The J gene is TRBJ2-1, the V gene TRBV9, with 7 bases aligning to TRBD2. The germline gives CDR1 SGDLS, CDR2 YYNGEE. With V trimmed by 4 bases and J by 7 bases, 8 bases remained unmatched. The CDR3 covers 14 residues. CDR3 in amino acids: CASSTRDYLNEQFF. CDR3 DNA sequence: TGTGCCAGCAGCACCCGGGACTACCTAAATGAGCAGTTCTTC.

This clonotype was seen repeatedly, ten times or more. The rearrangement joins TRBV5-1 to TRBJ2-3; D assignment may be TRBD1 or TRBD2 (5 bases each). CDR1 is SGHRS and CDR2 is YFSETQ in the germline V gene. CDR3 size: 15 residues. Trimming took 5 bases from V and 6 from J, leaving 19 bases between them. CDR3 in amino acids: CASRTGLQFLDTQYF. CDR3 bases: TGCGCCAGCAGAACAGGACTCCAATTTCTGGATACGCAGTATTTT.

This clonotype has a count of ten or more. The chain is built from TRBV20-1 and TRBJ2-1; D unresolved. Germline lookup yields CDR1 DFQATT and CDR2 SNEGSKA (reference sequence). This CDR3 spans 10 amino acids. The V gene lost 6 bases and the J gene lost 7 bases, with 7 bases spanning the gap. The CDR3 DNA follows: TGCAGTGCCGCAAAGAATGAGCAGTTCTTC. This sequence encodes CSAAKNEQFF.

This clonotype was detected a few times. V and J are TRBV5-1 and TRBJ2-5; tentative D call: TRBD1 (5 bases). CDR3 size: 18 residues. Trimming removed 0 bases at V and 0 bases at J, with 18 bases between. The germline gives CDR1 SGHRS, CDR2 YFSETQ. The CDR3 DNA is TGCGCCAGCAGCTTGGAAGTGACACCCCAGGGCTACCAAGAGACCCAGTACTTC. As protein: CASSLEVTPQGYQETQYF.

The rearrangement joins TRBV5-6 to TRBJ1-1; D gene unclear. The ends were cut back, 4 bases at V and 3 bases at J, with 13 bases in the middle. The CDR3 consists of 14 residues. CDR1 and CDR2 (germline): SGHDT, YYEEEE. The CDR3: CASSLLLRDTEAFF. The CDR3, as DNA: TGTGCCAGCAGCCTGCTCCTGAGGGACACTGAAGCTTTCTTT.

V gene TRBV2 combines with J gene TRBJ2-7; a weak D match, TRBD2 (5 bases). Germline V gene lookup returns CDR1 SNHLY and CDR2 FYNNEI. Between the trimmed V and J ends, which lost 4 bases and 3 bases, there was a span of 10 bases. This CDR3 is 13 amino acids long. DNA of the CDR3: TGTGCCAGCAGTGTCTTCGGGGACTACGAGCAGTACTTC. This translates into CASSVFGDYEQYF.

Only a few counts were recorded for this clonotype. The chain is built from TRBV7-2 and TRBJ1-3; 9 bases map to TRBD1. From germline, CDR1 is SGHTA and CDR2 FQGNSA. CDR3 length equals 14 residues. Trimming took 5 bases from V and 7 from J; bases not matched to a gene: 6. The CDR3 here is CASSLTGGLNTIYF. The CDR3 DNA reads as TGTGCCAGCAGCCTGACAGGGGGTCTGAACACCATATATTTT.

This clonotype was counted only a few times. The J gene is TRBJ2-3, the V gene TRBV18; no definite D call. CDR3 size: 14 residues. V lost 6 bases and J 0 bases, leaving 10 bases between the germline ends. Germline V gene data show CDR1 as KGHSH and CDR2 as LQKENI. The DNA for the CDR3 is TGTGCCAGCTCCAGGACCGATAGCACAGATACGCAGTATTTT. It specifies CASSRTDSTDTQYF.

The genes are TRBV12-3 or TRBV12-4 and TRBJ2-5, with D uncertain. This CDR3 comprises 16 residues. Trimming took 3 bases from V and 0 from J, leaving 14 bases between them. CDR3 residues: CASSFFAPGNQETQYF. The CDR3, as DNA: TGTGCCAGCAGTTTTTTCGCCCCTGGGAACCAAGAGACCCAGTACTTC.

A word on this clonotype: A junction boundary mismatches the germline segment, possibly from a read error. J is TRBJ2-7 and V is TRBV4-2, with 11 bases fitting TRBD2. The germline V gene has CDR1 LGHNA and CDR2 YNFKEQ. The CDR3 is 16 amino acids. The CDR3 DNA follows: TGTGCCAGCCAAGAGTCCGGGACTAGCGGAACGTACGTGCAGTACTTC. This gives the protein CASQESGTSGTYVQYF.

This clonotype was recorded a few times. The rearrangement joins TRBV7-2 to TRBJ1-4, with 8 bases aligning to TRBD1. V shed 4 bases and J 4 bases; nucleotides not matched to a gene: 2. This CDR3 comprises 14 residues. In germline, CDR1 is SGHTA, CDR2 FQGNSA. CDR3 protein: CASSWTGINEKLFF. CDR3 in DNA: TGTGCCAGCAGCTGGACAGGGATTAATGAAAAACTGTTTTTT. The full variable domain, its missing parts supplied by reference TRBV7-2 and TRBJ1-4, is GAGVSQSPSNKVTEKGKDVELRCDPISGHTALYWYRQSLGQGLEFLIYFQGNSAPDKSGLPSDRFSAERTGGSVSTLTIQRTQQEDSAVYLCASSWTGINEKLFFGSGTQLSVL.

The chain carries TRBV14 and TRBJ2-3, with 11 bases aligning to TRBD2. Losses at the gene ends were 4 bases for V and 1 base for J; bases not matched to a gene: 4. The CDR3 has 16 amino acids. Germline V gene data show CDR1 as SGHDN and CDR2 as FVKESK. The CDR3 loop is CASSPQLAGGTDTQYF. The CDR3, as DNA: TGTGCCAGCAGCCCCCAACTAGCGGGAGGCACAGATACGCAGTATTTT.

The chain joins TRBV4-1 to TRBJ2-5, with TRBD1 matching over 8 bases. Unmatched junction bases numbered 8, after V lost 0 bases and J lost 2 bases. Germline V gene sequence: CDR1 MGHRA, CDR2 YSYEKL. This CDR3 contains 17 residues. The CDR3 sequence is CASSQDGKDRVQETQYF. In DNA form, the CDR3 reads TGCGCCAGCAGCCAAGACGGGAAGGACAGGGTGCAAGAGACCCAGTACTTC.